This T cell receptor beta chain was captured by sequencing in a study of cytomegalovirus exposure and HLA in healthy donors. Whole-study context: Findings of an earlier analysis included about 100 million unique TCR beta sequences from about 180 million T cells.

It was with 60 Vbeta and 13 Jbeta primers that the PCR ran. Measured with immunoSEQ multiplex PCR; TCRdb has only the in-frame clones, and not every one. The table includes 210,000 or so clones, 70% to 90% detected once. Regarding the study as a whole: Likely technical artifact: a cluster of highly shared sequence variants. Clonal expansion was found to be greater in HLA-associated TCR beta chains than in equally common others in a later analysis.

As concerns this clone: The antigen is undetermined.

CDR1 and CDR2 (germline): SGHVS, FQNEAQ. The CDR3 covers 17 residues. The ends lost 5 bases at V and 6 bases at J; junction bases unmatched: 14. There were likely unrecorded immune exposures, though donors were nominally healthy when sampled. The TCR originated in a human donor in good health. The chain links TRBV7-8 to TRBJ2-7; 12 bases are shared with TRBD1. Sequenced: PBMCs. CDR3 bases: TGTGCCAGCAGCCCCCGGGAAGTGGGACAGGGGGCAAGCGAGCAGTACTTC. This sequence encodes CASSPREVGQGASEQYF.